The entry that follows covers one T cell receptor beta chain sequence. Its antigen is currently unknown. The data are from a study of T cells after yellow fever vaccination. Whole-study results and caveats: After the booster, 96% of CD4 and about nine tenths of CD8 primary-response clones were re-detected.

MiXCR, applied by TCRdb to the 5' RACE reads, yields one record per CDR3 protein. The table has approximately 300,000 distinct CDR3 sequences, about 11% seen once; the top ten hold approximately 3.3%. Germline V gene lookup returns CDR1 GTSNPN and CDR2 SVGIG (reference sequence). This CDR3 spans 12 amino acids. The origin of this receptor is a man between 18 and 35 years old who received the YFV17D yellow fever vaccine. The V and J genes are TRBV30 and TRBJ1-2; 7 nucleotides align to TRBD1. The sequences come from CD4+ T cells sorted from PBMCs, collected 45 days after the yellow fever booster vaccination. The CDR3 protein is CAVGQGGYGYTF. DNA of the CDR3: TGTGCTGTGGGGCAGGGGGGCTATGGCTACACCTTC.